The TCR beta chain under discussion was sequenced for a study of shared clonotypes between healthy human individuals. TCRdb's copy holds only in-frame clones and misses some; the assay was immunoSEQ multiplex PCR. The table shows roughly 700,000 clones, with under 80% occurring only once. The material sequenced was memory CD4+ T cells sorted from blood. Subset of the sample: CD45RA-negative fraction. This TCR was sampled from a woman under 40 in good health.

The CDR3 nucleotides read TGTGCCAGCAGCGGGGGTTGGGTCGTAAATGAGCAGTTCTTC. Amino acid sequence: CASSGGWVVNEQFF. This chain links TRBV11-2 with TRBJ2-1; D may correspond to TRBD1 or TRBD2 (5 bases each). V was trimmed by 5 bases and J by 7 bases, leaving 15 bases between them. Germline V gene lookup returns CDR1 SGHAT and CDR2 FQNNGV. This CDR3 region has 14 residues. Full variable domain (rest looked up from reference TRBV11-2 and TRBJ2-1): EAGVAQSPRYKIIEKRQSVAFWCNPISGHATLYWYQQILGQGPKLLIQFQNNGVVDDSQLPKDRFSAERLKGVDSTLKIQPAKLEDSAVYLCASSGGWVVNEQFFGPGTRLTVL.